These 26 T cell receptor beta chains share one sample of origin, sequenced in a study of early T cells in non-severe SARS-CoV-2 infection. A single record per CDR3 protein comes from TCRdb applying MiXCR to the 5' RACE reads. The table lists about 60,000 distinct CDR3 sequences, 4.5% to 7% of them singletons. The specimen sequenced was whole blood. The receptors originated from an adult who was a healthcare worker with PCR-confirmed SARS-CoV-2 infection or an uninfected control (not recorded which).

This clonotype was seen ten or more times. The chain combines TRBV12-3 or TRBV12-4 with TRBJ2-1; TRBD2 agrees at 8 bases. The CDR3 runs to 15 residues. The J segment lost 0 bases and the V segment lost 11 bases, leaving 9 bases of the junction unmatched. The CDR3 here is CAFGRGSLSYNEQFF. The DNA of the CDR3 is TGTGCCTTCGGGAGGGGGAGCCTCTCCTACAATGAGCAGTTCTTC.

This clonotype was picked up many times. The CDR3 DNA reads as TGCAGTGCTAGAGATGGGGATTCTGGGGCCAACGTCCTGACTTTC. This sequence encodes CSARDGDSGANVLTF. The gene calls are TRBV20-1 and TRBJ2-6; no definite D call. V dropped 0 bases and J dropped 1 base, with 7 bases sitting between them. The CDR3 is made up of 15 amino acids. Germline-derived CDR1 and CDR2 are DFQATT and SNEGSKA (reference sequence).

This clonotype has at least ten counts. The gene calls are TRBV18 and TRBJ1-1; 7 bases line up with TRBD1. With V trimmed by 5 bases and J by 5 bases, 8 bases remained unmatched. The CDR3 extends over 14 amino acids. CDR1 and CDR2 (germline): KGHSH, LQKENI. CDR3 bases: TGTGCCAGCTCAACTGACAGGGAGGGAACTGAAGCTTTCTTT. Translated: CASSTDREGTEAFF.

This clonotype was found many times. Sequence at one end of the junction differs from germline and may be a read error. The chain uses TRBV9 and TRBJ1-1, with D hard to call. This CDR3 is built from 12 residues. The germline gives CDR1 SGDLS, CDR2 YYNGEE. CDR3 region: CASRDDGTTDHF. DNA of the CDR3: TGTGCCAGCAGGGACGATGGCACGACCGACCACTTT.

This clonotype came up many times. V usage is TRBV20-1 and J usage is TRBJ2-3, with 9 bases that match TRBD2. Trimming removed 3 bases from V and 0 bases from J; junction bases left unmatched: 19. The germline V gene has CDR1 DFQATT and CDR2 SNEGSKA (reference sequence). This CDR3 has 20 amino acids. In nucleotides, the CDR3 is TGCAGTGCTAGGGCGGAAGCCTTCCGACTAGCGGAACTTAGCACAGATACGCAGTATTTT. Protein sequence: CSARAEAFRLAELSTDTQYF.

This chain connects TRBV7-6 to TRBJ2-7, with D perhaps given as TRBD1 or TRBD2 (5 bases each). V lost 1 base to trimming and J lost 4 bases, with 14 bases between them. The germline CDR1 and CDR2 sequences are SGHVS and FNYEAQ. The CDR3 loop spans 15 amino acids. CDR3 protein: CASSLGDPGRYEQYF. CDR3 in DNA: TGTGCCAGCAGCTTAGGGGACCCGGGGCGGTACGAGCAGTACTTC.

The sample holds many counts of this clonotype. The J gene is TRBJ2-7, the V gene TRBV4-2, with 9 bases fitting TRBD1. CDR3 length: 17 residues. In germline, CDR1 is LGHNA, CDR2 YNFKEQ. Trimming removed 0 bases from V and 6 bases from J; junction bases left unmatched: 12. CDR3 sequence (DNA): TGTGCCAGCAGCCAAGAAGGGGGACAGGGTCGAGTAGGCGAGCAGTACTTC. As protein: CASSQEGGQGRVGEQYF.

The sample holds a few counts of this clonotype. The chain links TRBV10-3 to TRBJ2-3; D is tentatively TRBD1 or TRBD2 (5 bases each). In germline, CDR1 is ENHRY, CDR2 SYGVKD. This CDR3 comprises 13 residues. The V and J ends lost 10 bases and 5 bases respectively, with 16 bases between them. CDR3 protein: CASRDQPQDTQYF. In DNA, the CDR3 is TGTGCCAGCCGGGACCAGCCACAAGATACGCAGTATTTT.

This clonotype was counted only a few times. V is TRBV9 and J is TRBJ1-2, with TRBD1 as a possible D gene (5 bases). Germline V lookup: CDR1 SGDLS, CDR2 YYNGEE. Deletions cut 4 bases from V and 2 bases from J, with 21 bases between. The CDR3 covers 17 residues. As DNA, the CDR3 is TGTGCCAGCAGCCCAAAAATCCCTGGAGGGACCAACTATGGCTACACCTTC. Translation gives CASSPKIPGGTNYGYTF.

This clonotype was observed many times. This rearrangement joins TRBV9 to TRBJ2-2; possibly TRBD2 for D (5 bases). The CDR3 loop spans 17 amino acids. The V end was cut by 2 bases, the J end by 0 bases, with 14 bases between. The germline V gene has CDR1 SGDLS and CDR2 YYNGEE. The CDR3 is CASSVSPGITNTGELFF. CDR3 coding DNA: TGTGCCAGCAGCGTCTCTCCGGGGATCACGAACACCGGGGAGCTGTTTTTT.

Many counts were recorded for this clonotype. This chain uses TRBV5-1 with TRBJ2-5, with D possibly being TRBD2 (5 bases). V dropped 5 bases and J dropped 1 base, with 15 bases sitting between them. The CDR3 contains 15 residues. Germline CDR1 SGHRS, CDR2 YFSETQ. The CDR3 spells CASSRVPSTQETQYF. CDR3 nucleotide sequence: TGCGCCAGCAGTCGGGTGCCTAGCACCCAAGAGACCCAGTACTTC.

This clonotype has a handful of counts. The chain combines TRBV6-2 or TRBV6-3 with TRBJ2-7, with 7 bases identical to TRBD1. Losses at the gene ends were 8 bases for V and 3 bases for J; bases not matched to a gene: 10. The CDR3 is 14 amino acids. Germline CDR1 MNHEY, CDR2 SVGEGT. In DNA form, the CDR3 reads TGTGCCAGCCGAAGGAGCAGGGGGAACTACGAGCAGTACTTC. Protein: CASRRSRGNYEQYF.

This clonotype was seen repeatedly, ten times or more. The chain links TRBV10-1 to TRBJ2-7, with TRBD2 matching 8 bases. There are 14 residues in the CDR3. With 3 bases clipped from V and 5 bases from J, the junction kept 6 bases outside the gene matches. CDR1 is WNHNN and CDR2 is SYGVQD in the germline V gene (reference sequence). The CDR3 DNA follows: TGCGCCAGCAGTGAAGCGGGAGTTATCGACGAGCAGTACTTC. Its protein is CASSEAGVIDEQYF.

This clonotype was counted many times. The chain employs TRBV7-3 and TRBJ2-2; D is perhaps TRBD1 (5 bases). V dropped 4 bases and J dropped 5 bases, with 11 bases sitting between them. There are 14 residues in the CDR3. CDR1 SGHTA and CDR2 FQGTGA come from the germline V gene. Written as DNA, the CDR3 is TGTGCCAGCAGCTACTTCCAGGGTACCGGGGAGCTGTTTTTT. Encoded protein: CASSYFQGTGELFF.

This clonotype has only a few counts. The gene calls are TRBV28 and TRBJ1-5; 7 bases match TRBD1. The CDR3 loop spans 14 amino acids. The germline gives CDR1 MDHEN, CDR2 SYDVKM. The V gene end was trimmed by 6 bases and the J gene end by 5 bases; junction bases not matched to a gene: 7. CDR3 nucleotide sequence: TGTGCCAGCAGACCCGACAGGGCCGATCAGCCCCAGCATTTT. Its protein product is CASRPDRADQPQHF.

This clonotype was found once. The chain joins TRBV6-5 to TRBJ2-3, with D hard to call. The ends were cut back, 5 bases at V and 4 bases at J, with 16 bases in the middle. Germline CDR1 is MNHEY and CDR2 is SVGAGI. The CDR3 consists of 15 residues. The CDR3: CASSDLSGGADTQYF. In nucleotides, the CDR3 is TGTGCCAGCAGTGACCTCTCCGGCGGTGCAGATACGCAGTATTTT.

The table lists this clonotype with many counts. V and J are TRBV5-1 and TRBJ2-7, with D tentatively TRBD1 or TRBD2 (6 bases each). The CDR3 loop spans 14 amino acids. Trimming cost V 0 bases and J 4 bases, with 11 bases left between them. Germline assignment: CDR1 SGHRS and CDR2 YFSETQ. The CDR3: CASSLDGGGYEQYF. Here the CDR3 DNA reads TGCGCCAGCAGCTTGGACGGAGGGGGGTACGAGCAGTACTTC.

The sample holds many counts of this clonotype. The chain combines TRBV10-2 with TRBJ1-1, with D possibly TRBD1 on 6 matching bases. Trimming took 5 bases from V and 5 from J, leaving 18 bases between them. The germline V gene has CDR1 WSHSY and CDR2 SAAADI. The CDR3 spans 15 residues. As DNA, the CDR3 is TGCGCCAGCAGTAAACCTTTAGGGGGGGTGACTGAAGCTTTCTTT. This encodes CASSKPLGGVTEAFF.

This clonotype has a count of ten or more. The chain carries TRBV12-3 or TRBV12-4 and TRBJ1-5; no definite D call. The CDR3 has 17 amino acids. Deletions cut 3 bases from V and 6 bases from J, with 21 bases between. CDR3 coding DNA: TGTGCCAGCAGTTTGGGGAGAGGGCTTCTAGGCAGTCAGCCCCAGCATTTT. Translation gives CASSLGRGLLGSQPQHF.

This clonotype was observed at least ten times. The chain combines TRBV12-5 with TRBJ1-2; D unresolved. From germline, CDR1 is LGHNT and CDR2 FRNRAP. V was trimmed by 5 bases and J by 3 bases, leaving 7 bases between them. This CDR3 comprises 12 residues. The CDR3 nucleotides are TGTGCTAGTGGTATGGATCACTATGGCTACACCTTC. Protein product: CASGMDHYGYTF. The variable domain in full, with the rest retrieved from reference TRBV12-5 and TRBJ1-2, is DARVTQTPRHKVTEMGQEVTMRCQPILGHNTVFWYRQTMMQGLELLAYFRNRAPLDDSGMPKDRFSAEMPDATLATLKIQPSEPRDSAVYFCASGMDHYGYTFGSGTRLTVV.

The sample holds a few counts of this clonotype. CDR3 sequence reads: CASSAGQTQETQYF. CDR3 nucleotide sequence: TGTGCCAGCAGTGCAGGACAAACCCAAGAGACCCAGTACTTC. V is TRBV9 and J is TRBJ2-5, with a tentative D call TRBD1 (5 bases). Trimming removed 5 bases at V and 1 base at J, with 12 bases between. The CDR3 contains 14 residues. Germline V gives CDR1 SGDLS, CDR2 YYNGEE.

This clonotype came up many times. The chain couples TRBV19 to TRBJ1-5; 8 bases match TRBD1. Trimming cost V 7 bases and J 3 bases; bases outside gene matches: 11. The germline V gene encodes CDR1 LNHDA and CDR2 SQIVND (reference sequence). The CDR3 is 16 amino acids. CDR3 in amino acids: CASNPDQGALNQPQHF. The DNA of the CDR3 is TGTGCCAGTAACCCAGATCAGGGGGCCCTCAATCAGCCCCAGCATTTT. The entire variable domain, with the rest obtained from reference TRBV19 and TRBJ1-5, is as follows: DGGITQSPKYLFRKEGQNVTLSCEQNLNHDAMYWYRQDPGQGLRLIYYSQIVNDFQKGDIAEGYSVSREKKESFPLTVTSAQKNPTAFYLCASNPDQGALNQPQHFGDGTRLSIL.

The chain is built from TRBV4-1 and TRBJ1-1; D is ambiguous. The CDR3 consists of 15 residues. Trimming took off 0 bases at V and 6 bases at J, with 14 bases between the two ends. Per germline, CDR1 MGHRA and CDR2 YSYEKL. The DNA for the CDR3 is TGCGCCAGCAGCCAAGAATTCCCCGCGGACCCTGAAGCTTTCTTT. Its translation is CASSQEFPADPEAFF.

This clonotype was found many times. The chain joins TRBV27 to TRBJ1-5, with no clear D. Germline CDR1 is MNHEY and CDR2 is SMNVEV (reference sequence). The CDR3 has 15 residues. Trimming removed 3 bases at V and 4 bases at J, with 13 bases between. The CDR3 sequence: CASSLMGMRNQPQHF. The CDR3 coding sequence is TGTGCCAGCAGTTTGATGGGGATGAGAAATCAGCCCCAGCATTTT.

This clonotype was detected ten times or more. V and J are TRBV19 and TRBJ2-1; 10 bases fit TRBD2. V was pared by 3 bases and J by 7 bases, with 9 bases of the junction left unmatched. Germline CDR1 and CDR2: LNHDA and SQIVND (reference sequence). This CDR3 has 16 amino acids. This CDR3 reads CASSMRKRGGTNEQFF. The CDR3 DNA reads TGTGCCAGTAGTATGAGGAAGCGGGGGGGAACGAATGAGCAGTTCTTC.

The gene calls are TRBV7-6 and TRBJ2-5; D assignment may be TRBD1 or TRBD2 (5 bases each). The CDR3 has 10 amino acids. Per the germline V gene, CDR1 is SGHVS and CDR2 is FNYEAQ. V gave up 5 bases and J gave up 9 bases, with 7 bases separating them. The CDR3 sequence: CASSLGAQYF. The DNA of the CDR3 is TGTGCCAGCAGCCTGGGGGCCCAGTACTTC. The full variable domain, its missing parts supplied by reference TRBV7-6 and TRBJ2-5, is GAGVSQSPRYKVTKRGQDVALRCDPISGHVSLYWYRQALGQGPEFLTYFNYEAQQDKSGLPNDRFSAERPEGSISTLTIQRTEQRDSAMYRCASSLGAQYFGPGTRLLVL.